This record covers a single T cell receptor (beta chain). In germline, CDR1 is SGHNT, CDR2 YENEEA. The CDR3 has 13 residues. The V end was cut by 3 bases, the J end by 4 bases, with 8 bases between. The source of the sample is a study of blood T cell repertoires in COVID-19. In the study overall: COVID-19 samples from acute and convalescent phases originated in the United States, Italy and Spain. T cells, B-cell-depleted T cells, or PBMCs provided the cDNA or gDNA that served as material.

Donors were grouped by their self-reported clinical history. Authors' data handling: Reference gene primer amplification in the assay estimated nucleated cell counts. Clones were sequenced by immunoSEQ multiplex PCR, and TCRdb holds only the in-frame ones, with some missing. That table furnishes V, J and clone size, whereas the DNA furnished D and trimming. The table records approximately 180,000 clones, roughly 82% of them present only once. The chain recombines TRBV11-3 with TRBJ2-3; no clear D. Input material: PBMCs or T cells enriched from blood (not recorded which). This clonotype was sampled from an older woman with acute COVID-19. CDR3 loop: CASSFHPADTQYF. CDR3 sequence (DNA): TGTGCCAGCAGCTTCCACCCGGCAGATACGCAGTATTTT.